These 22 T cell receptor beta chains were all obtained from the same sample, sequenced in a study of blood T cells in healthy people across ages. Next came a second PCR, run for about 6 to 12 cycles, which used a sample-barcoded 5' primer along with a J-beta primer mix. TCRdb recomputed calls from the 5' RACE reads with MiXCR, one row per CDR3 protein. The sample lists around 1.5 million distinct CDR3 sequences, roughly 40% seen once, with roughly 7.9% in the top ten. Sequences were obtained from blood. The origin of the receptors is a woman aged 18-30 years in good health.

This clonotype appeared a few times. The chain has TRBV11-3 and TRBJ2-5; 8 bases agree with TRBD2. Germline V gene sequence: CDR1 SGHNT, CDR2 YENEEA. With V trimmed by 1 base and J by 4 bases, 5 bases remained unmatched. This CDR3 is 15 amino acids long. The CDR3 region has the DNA TGTGCCAGCAGCTTAGGAGCGGGAGATCGAGAGACCCAGTACTTC. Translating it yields CASSLGAGDRETQYF.

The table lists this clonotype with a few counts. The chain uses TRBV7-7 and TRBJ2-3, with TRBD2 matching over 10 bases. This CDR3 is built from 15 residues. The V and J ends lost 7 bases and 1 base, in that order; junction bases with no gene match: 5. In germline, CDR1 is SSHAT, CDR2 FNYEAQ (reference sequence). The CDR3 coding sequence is TGTGCCAGCAACCTAGGACTAGCGGGCACAGATACGCAGTATTTT. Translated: CASNLGLAGTDTQYF.

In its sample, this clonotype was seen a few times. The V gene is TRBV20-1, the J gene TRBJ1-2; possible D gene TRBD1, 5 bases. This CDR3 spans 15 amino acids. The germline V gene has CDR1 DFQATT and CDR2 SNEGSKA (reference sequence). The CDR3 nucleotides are TGCAGAGAGGGCGGGCAGGGCCCCTTCGAGGATGGCTACACCTTC. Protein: CREGGQGPFEDGYTF.

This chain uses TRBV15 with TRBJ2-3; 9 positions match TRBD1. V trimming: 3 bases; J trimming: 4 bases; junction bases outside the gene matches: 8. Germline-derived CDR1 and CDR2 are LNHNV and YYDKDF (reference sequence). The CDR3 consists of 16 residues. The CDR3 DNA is TGTGCCACCAGCAGGTCACCGGGACAGGGACCAGATACGCAGTATTTT. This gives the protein CATSRSPGQGPDTQYF.

The CDR3: CATSRAGGSLSYTF. The CDR3 nucleotides are TGTGCCACCAGCAGAGCGGGGGGCTCCCTTAGCTACACCTTC. V usage is TRBV15 and J usage is TRBJ1-2, with D tentatively TRBD1 (6 bases). The germline gives CDR1 LNHNV, CDR2 YYDKDF (reference sequence). The germline V and J ends were trimmed by 1 base and 9 bases, with 15 bases remaining between them. CDR3 length: 14 residues.

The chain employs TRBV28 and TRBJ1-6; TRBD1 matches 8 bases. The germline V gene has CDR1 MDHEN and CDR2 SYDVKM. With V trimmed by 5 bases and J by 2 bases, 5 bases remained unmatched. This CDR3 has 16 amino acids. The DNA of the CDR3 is TGTGCCAGCAGTATACAGGGGGTACCCTATAATTCACCCCTCCACTTT. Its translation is CASSIQGVPYNSPLHF.

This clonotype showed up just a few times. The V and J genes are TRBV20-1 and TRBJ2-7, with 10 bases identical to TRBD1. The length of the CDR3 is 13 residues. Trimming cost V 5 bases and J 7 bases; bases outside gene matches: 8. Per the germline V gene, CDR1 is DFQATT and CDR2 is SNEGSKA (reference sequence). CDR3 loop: CSAPGDRGREQYF. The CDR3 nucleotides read TGCAGTGCTCCAGGGGACAGGGGTAGAGAGCAGTACTTC.

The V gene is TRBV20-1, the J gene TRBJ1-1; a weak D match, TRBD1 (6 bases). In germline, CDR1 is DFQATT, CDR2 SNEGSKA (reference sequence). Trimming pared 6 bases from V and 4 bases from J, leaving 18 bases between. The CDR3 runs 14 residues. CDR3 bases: TGCAGTGCAAAACACAGGGCGGAGGGCACTGAAGCTTTCTTT. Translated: CSAKHRAEGTEAFF.

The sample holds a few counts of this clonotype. The CDR3 loop is CASSETGAYGSDYGYTF. The CDR3 nucleotides are TGTGCCAGCAGTGAAACGGGAGCGTACGGCAGCGACTATGGCTACACCTTC. The chain uses TRBV6-1 and TRBJ1-2, with D uncertain. Germline CDR1 reads MNHNS; CDR2 reads SASEGT. This CDR3 spans 17 amino acids. V lost 2 bases and J 3 bases, leaving 19 bases between the germline ends.

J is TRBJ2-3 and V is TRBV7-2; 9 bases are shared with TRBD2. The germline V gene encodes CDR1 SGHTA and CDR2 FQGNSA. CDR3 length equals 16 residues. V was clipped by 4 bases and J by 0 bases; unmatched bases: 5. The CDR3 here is CASSSQLAGSTDTQYF. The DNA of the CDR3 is TGTGCCAGCAGCTCACAACTAGCGGGTAGCACAGATACGCAGTATTTT.

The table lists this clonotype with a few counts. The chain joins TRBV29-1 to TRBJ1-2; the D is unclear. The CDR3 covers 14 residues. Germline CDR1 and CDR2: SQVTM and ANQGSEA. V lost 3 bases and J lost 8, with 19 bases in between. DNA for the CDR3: TGCAGCGTTGAGGTCCCAATCCCCTACGCCGGCTACACCTTC. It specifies CSVEVPIPYAGYTF.

CDR3 in amino acids: CASTERGTYNEQFF. In nucleotides, the CDR3 is TGTGCCAGCACCGAGCGGGGCACCTACAATGAGCAGTTCTTC. V usage is TRBV7-2 and J usage is TRBJ2-1; 7 bases align to TRBD2. V lost 7 bases to trimming and J lost 2 bases; unmatched junction nucleotides: 5. The germline V gene encodes CDR1 SGHTA and CDR2 FQGNSA. CDR3 length equals 14 residues.

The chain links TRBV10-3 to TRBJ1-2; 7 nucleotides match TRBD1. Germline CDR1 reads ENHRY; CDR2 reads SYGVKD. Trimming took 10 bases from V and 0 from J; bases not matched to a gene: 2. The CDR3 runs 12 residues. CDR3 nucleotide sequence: TGTGCCACCGGGACAGCTAACTATGGCTACACCTTC. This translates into CATGTANYGYTF.

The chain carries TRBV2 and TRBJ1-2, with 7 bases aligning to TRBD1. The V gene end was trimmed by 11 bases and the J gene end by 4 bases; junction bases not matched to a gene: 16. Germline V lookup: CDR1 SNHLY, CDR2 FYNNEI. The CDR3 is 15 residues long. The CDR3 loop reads CACTGTAPAVYGYTF. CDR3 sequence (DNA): TGTGCCTGCACCGGGACAGCCCCTGCTGTCTATGGCTACACCTTC.

CDR3 loop: CASSPGGSLTCGQYF. The CDR3 DNA is TGTGCCAGCAGCCCAGGAGGTTCTCTCACATGCGGGCAGTACTTC. This chain uses TRBV14 with TRBJ2-7; D may be TRBD2 (5 bases). Trimming removed 4 bases from V and 9 bases from J, with 22 bases in between. Germline V gene lookup returns CDR1 SGHDN and CDR2 FVKESK. CDR3 length: 15 residues. Full variable domain (missing parts from reference TRBV14 and TRBJ2-7): EAGVTQFPSHSVIEKGQTVTLRCDPISGHDNLYWYRRVMGKEIKFLLHFVKESKQDESGMPNNRFLAERTGGTYSTLKVQPAELEDSGVYFCASSPGGSLTCGQYFGPGTRLTVT.

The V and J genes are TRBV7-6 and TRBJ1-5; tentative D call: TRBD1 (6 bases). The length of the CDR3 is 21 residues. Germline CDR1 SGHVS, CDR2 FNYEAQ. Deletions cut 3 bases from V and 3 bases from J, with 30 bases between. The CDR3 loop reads CASSFPPLGTRTVISNQPQHF. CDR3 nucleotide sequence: TGTGCCAGCAGCTTTCCCCCCTTGGGCACTCGGACAGTTATTTCCAATCAGCCCCAGCATTTT.

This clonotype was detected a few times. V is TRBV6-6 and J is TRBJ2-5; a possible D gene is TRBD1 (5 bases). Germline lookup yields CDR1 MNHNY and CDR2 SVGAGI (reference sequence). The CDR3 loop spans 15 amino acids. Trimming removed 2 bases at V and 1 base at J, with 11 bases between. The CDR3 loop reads CASSYHATVQETQYF. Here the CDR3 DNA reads TGTGCCAGCAGTTACCATGCGACAGTCCAAGAGACCCAGTACTTC.

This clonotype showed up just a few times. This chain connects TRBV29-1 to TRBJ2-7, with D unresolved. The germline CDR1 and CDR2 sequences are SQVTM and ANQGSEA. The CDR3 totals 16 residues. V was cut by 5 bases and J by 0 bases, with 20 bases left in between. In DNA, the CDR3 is TGCAGCGTTTGCCGCAATACTGGTTCGAGCTCCTACGAGCAGTACTTC. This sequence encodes CSVCRNTGSSSYEQYF.

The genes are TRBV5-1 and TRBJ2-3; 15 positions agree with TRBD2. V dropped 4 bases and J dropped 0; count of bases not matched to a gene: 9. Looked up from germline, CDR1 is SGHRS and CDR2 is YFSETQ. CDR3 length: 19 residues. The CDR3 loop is CASSPGLAGGRSSTDTQYF. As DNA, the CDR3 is TGCGCCAGCAGCCCGGGACTAGCGGGAGGCCGCTCTAGCACAGATACGCAGTATTTT. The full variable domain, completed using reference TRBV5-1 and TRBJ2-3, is KAGVTQTPRYLIKTRGQQVTLSCSPISGHRSVSWYQQTPGQGLQFLFEYFSETQRNKGNFPGRFSGRQFSNSRSEMNVSTLELGDSALYLCASSPGLAGGRSSTDTQYFGPGTRLTVL.

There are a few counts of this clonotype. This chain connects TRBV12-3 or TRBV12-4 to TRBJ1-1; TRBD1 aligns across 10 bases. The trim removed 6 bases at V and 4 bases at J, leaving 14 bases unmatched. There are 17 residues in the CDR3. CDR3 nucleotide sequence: TGTGCCAGCAGCCTCCTGACAGGGGGCTCAGGAGGCACTGAAGCTTTCTTT. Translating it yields CASSLLTGGSGGTEAFF.

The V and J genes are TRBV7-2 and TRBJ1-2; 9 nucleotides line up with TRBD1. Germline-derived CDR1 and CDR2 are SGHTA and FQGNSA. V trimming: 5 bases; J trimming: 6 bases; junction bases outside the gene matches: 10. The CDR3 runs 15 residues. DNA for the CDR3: TGTGCCAGCAGCGTCCAGGGACAGGGATTAAATGGCTACACCTTC. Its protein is CASSVQGQGLNGYTF.

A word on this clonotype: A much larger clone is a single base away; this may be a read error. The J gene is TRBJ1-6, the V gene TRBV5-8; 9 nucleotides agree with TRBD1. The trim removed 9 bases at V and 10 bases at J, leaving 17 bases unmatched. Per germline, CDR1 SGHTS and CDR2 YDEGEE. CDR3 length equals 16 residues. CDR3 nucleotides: TGTGCCACACCGGGACAGGGAGTATTTTTGTGGTCACCCCTCCACTTT. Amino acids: CATPGQGVFLWSPLHF.